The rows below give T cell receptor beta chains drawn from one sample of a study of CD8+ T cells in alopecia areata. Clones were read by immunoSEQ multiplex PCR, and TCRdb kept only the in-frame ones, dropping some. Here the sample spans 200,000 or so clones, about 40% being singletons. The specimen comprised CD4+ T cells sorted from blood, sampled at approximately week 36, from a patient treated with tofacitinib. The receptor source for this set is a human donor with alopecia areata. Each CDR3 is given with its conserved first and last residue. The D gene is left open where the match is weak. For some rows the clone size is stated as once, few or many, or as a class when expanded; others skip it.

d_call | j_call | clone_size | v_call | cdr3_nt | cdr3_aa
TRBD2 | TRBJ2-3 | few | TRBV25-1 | TGTGCCAGCCAACGGGGGGGACGCACAGATACGCAGTATTTT | CASQRGGRTDTQYF
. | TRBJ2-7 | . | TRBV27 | TGTGCCAGCAGTTGGGGTCACGAGCAGTACTTC | CASSWGHEQYF
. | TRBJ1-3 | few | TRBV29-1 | TGCAGCGTTGTAGCTTCGTTCTCTGGAAACACCATATATTTT | CSVVASFSGNTIYF
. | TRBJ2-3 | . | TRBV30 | TGTGCCTGGAGTGTACGGGGAGATACGCAGTATTTT | CAWSVRGDTQYF
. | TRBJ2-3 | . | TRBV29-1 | TGCAGCGCACTCGAACAGGGAGATACGCAGTATTTT | CSALEQGDTQYF
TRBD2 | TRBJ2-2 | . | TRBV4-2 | TGTGCCAGCAGCCAAGGTTGGACTAGCGGTAACACCGGGGAGCTGTTTTTT | CASSQGWTSGNTGELFF
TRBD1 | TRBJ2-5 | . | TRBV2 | TGCGCCAGCAAGCTCCGGGACAGGGAGGAGACCCAGTACTTC | CASKLRDREETQYF
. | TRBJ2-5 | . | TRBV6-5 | TGTGCCAGCAGTGGGCGCGGGGAGACCCAGTACTTC | CASSGRGETQYF
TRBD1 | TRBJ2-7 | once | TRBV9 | TGTGCCAGCAGCGTAGGGGACAGGGGAGGGCACGAGCAGTACTTC | CASSVGDRGGHEQYF
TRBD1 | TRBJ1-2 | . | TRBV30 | TGTGCCTCCCGGGACAGGGGCAACTATGGCTACACCTTC | CASRDRGNYGYTF
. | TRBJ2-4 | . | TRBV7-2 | TGTGCCAGCAGCGTAGGAGGTTGGGCGACGGACATTCAGTACTTC | CASSVGGWATDIQYF
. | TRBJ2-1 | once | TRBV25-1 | TGTGCCAGCAGTGGATCCGGGGTGCAGTTCTTC | CASSGSGVQFF
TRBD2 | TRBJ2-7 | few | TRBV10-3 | TGTGCCACGCGGACTAGCGGCGTCGTCTACGAGCAGTACTTC | CATRTSGVVYEQYF
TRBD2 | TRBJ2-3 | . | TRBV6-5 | TGTGCCAGCGGGTCAGGGGCAGCGGGAGTTGATACGCAGTATTTT | CASGSGAAGVDTQYF
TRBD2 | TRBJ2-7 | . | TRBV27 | TGTGCCAGCAGTTTATGGGGGGGATCCTACGAGCAGTACTTC | CASSLWGGSYEQYF
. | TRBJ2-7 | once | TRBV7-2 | TGTGCCAGCAGTCAACAGCGAGGTGAGCAGTACTTC | CASSQQRGEQYF
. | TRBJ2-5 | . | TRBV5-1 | TGCGCCAGCAGCTTGATTGCAGGACAAGAGACCCAGTACTTC | CASSLIAGQETQYF
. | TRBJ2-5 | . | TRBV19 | TGTGCCAGTTCGGCCCAAGGCGGTTGGACCCAGTACTTC | CASSAQGGWTQYF
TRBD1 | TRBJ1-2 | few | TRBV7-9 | TGTGCCAGCAGCCCGCCGGGACAGGGTAACTATGGCTACACCTTC | CASSPPGQGNYGYTF
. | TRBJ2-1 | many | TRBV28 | TGTGCCAGCAGTTTAACTAGGGGCAGGGCAAGGGGTGAGCAGTTCTTC | CASSLTRGRARGEQFF
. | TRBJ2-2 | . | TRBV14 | TGTGCCAGCAGCCTGTTACGGAACACCGGGGAGCTGTTTTTT | CASSLLRNTGELFF
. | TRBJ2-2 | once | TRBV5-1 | TGCGCCAGCAGTAAGGCTAGCAGCAACACCGGGGAGCTGTTTTTT | CASSKASSNTGELFF
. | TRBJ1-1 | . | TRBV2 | TGTGCCAGCAGTCGAGACCAGGCGATGAACACTGAAGCTTTCTTT | CASSRDQAMNTEAFF
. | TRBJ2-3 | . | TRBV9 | TGTGCCAGCAGCGTAGGGGGAGCGGATACGCAGTATTTT | CASSVGGADTQYF
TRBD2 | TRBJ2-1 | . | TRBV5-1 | TGCGCCAGCAGCTCCTTAGCGGGAGGCCTCAATGAGCAGTTCTTC | CASSSLAGGLNEQFF
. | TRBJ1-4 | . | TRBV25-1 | TGTGCCAGCAGTGAAAGGGGATTAAAACTGTTTTTT | CASSERGLKLFF
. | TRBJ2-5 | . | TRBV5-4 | TGTGCCAGCAGCTTAGGGCGAAGGGCGCCGAATTCAGCCGAGACCCAGTACTTC | CASSLGRRAPNSAETQYF
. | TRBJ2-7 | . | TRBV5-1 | TGCGCCAGCAGTCCAGAAAGGACCTACGAGCAGTACTTC | CASSPERTYEQYF
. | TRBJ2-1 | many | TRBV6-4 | TGTGCCAGCAGTGACCGGGGGCAGTTCTTC | CASSDRGQFF
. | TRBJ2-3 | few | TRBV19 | TGTGCCAGTAGGCCCCTAGCGTCGGGCACAGATACGCAGTATTTT | CASRPLASGTDTQYF
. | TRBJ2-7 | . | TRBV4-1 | TGCGCCAGCAGCCAGCACAGGGAGGATCCCTACGAGCAGTACTTC | CASSQHREDPYEQYF
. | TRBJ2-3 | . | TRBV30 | TGTGCCTGGAGGACGCCCCGTCTCCTGCTCACAGATACGCAGTATTTT | CAWRTPRLLLTDTQYF
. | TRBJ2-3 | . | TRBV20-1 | TGCAGTGCTATTAGCACAGATACGCAGTATTTT | CSAISTDTQYF
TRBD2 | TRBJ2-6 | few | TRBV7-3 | TGTGCCAGCAGCATCCTAGCGGGAGGAGGCGTCCTGACTTTC | CASSILAGGGVLTF
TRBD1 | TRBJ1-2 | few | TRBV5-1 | TGCGCCAGCAGCCCCATGGGACAGACCAACTATGGCTACACCTTC | CASSPMGQTNYGYTF
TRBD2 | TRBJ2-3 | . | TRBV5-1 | TGCGCCAGCAGCTTAGCGGGAGTCCCAGGGGATACGCAGTATTTT | CASSLAGVPGDTQYF
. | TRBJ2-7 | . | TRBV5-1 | TGCGCCAGCAGCGTGGCCGCGAGGGACGAGCAGTACTTC | CASSVAARDEQYF
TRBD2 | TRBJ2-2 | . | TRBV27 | TGTGCCAGCAGTCCATCCACGAGGCGCGGGAGCCTCAGGGAGCTGTTTTTT | CASSPSTRRGSLRELFF
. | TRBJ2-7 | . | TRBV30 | TGTGCCTGGAGTGTAATTGGGCCCTACGAGCAGTACTTC | CAWSVIGPYEQYF
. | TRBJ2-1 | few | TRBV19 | TGTGCCAGTAGTATTGCCCCGCCGGGCGGTAGCTCCTACAATGAGCAGTTCTTC | CASSIAPPGGSSYNEQFF
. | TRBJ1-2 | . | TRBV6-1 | TGTGCCAGCAGTGAAGGAACCCCGGATGGCTACACCTTC | CASSEGTPDGYTF
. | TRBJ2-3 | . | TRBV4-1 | TGCGCCAGCAGCCCCTTGACTCCCGGAGGGACAGATACGCAGTATTTT | CASSPLTPGGTDTQYF
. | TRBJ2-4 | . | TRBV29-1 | TGCAGCGTCCCGGCTGGAAACATTCAGTACTTC | CSVPAGNIQYF
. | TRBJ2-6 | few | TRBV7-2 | TGTGCCAGCAGCTTAGCAGGGTCGGGATCTGGGGCCAACGTCCTGACTTTC | CASSLAGSGSGANVLTF
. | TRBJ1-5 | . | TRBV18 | TGTGCCAGCTCACACCGGCGGGACAATCAGCCCCAGCATTTT | CASSHRRDNQPQHF
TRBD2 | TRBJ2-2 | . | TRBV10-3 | TGTGCCATCAGTGAGCCGGGACTAGCGGGAGATACCGGGGAGCTGTTTTTT | CAISEPGLAGDTGELFF
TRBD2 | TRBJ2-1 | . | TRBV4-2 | TGTGCCAGCAGCCAAGCGGGTACGGGAGGGGATGAGCAGTTCTTC | CASSQAGTGGDEQFF
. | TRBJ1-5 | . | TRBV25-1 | TGTGCCAGCAGGGTGGGGCGGTCCAATCAGCCCCAGCATTTT | CASRVGRSNQPQHF
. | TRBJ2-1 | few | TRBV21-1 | TGTGCCAGCAGCAAACCTAGCGGGAGGATCGATGAGCAGTTCTTC | CASSKPSGRIDEQFF
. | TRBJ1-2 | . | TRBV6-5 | TGTGCCAGCAGTGTTGACGGACGTCTTGGTGGCTACACCTTC | CASSVDGRLGGYTF
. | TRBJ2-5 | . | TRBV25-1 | TGTGCCAGCTCGAACGGGGCAGGGGTTTTTGAGACCCAGTACTTC | CASSNGAGVFETQYF
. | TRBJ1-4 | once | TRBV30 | TGTGCCTGGAGAACCTATCGGGGGGCGGATGAAAAACTGTCTTTT | CAWRTYRGADEKLSF
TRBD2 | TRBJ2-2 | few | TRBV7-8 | TGTGCCAGCAGCTTAGTGCAGACTAGCGGGAGCACCGGGGAGCTGTTTTTT | CASSLVQTSGSTGELFF
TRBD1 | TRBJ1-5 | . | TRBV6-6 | TGTGCCAGCGGTAGTACCACAGGGGATCAGCCCCAGCATTTT | CASGSTTGDQPQHF
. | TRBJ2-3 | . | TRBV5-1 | TGCGCCAGCAGCTGGGAGGAGGAAGGATCGGGCACAGATACGCAGTATTTT | CASSWEEEGSGTDTQYF
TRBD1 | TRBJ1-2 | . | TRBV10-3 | TGTGCCATCAGTGAGGCTAGAACCGGGACAGGGAATGGCTACACCTTC | CAISEARTGTGNGYTF
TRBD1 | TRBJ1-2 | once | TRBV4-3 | TGCGCCAGCAGCCTTCTAGCTGGACAGGGGTCTTATGGCTACACCTTC | CASSLLAGQGSYGYTF
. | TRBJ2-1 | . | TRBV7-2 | TGTGCCAGCAGCTTAGCAGGGAGGAATGAGCAGTTCTTC | CASSLAGRNEQFF
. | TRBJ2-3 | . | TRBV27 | TGTGCCAGCAGTTTCCGGACTAGCACAGATACGCAGTATTTT | CASSFRTSTDTQYF
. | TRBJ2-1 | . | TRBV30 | TGTGCCTGGAGTGTAAGGGGGGGGACCTACAATGAGCAGTTCTTC | CAWSVRGGTYNEQFF